This TCR beta chain was recorded in a study of blood T cell repertoires in COVID-19. Looking at the study overall: PBMCs, B-cell-depleted T cells, or T cells were the source of the cDNA or gDNA that made up the material.

Methods used by the authors: Amplified reference gene primers provided the basis for estimating nucleated cell counts. Only in-frame clones appear in the TCRdb table, and some are missing; sequencing was by immunoSEQ multiplex PCR. V and J calls and clone size come straight from that table; D and trimming were deduced from the DNA. Among some 200,000 clones listed, around 80% were seen once. The CDR3 is 13 residues long. Trimming cost V 1 base and J 9 bases, with 10 bases left between them. The TCR was taken from a human donor in a cohort sampled during active COVID-19. This chain links TRBV12-3 or TRBV12-4 with TRBJ1-5; D possibly corresponds to TRBD1 (5 bases). The sample comprised peripheral blood. CDR3 region: CASSLGVGGPQHF. In nucleotides, the CDR3 is TGTGCCAGCAGTTTAGGGGTGGGGGGGCCCCAGCATTTT.